These 23 T cell receptor beta chains were sequenced from one sample in a study of T cells in Graves' hyperthyroidism and ophthalmopathy. Regions amplified from RNA transcripts were the TCR beta CDR3 regions. First-round RT-PCR of the TCR CDR3 relied on the HTBI primer set. TCRdb reanalysed the multiplex PCR reads using MiXCR and keeps one entry per CDR3 protein. The data contain 110,000 to 150,000 distinct CDR3 sequences, approximately 20% of them seen just once; the ten biggest clones take up around two thirds. What was sequenced was blood. All receptors derive from a woman in her forties or fifties with Graves' hyperthyroidism that later progressed to Graves' ophthalmopathy.

The table lists this clonotype with a few counts. The chain employs TRBV5-1 and TRBJ1-1; weak D call: TRBD1 (6 bases). Trimming shortened V by 4 bases and J by 11 bases, and 15 bases separated the two germline ends. CDR1 is SGHRS and CDR2 is YFSETQ in the germline V gene. The CDR3 has 12 amino acids. The CDR3 protein is CASSKGGGPAFF. In DNA form, the CDR3 reads TGCGCCAGCAGCAAGGGGGGGGGCCCGGCTTTCTTT. Looking up the rest from reference TRBV5-1 and TRBJ1-1 gives the full variable domain: KAGVTQTPRYLIKTRGQQVTLSCSPISGHRSVSWYQQTPGQGLQFLFEYFSETQRNKGNFPGRFSGRQFSNSRSEMNVSTLELGDSALYLCASSKGGGPAFFGQGTRLTVV.

The table lists this clonotype with a few counts. The chain couples TRBV18 to TRBJ2-1, with 9 bases identical to TRBD1. The CDR3 extends over 14 amino acids. Unmatched junction bases numbered 7, after V lost 3 bases and J lost 10 bases. Germline V CDR1 and CDR2: KGHSH, LQKENI. CDR3 bases: TGTGCCAGCTCACCGCAGGACAGGGGCGGCGAGCAGTTCTTC. Amino acids: CASSPQDRGGEQFF.

This clonotype appeared many times. The chain carries TRBV7-9 and TRBJ2-5; D unclear. Germline V gene data show CDR1 as SEHNR and CDR2 as FQNEAQ (reference sequence). CDR3 length equals 10 residues. Between the trimmed V and J ends, which lost 5 bases and 3 bases, there was a span of 1 base. CDR3 DNA: TGTGCCAGCAGCAAAGAGACCCAGTACTTC. Protein sequence: CASSKETQYF. Drawing the rest from reference TRBV7-9 and TRBJ2-5, the complete variable domain is DTGVSQNPRHKITKRGQNVTFRCDPISEHNRLYWYRQTLGQGPEFLTYFQNEAQLEKSRLLSDRFSAERPKGSFSTLEIQRTEQGDSAMYLCASSKETQYFGPGTRLLVL.

This clonotype was seen many times. The gene calls are TRBV11-1 and TRBJ2-1; D not resolved. The CDR3 loop spans 13 amino acids. V was shortened by 2 bases and J by 10 bases, with 12 bases between the two germline ends. Germline CDR1 and CDR2: SGHAT and FQDESV (reference sequence). Written as DNA, the CDR3 is TGTGCCAGCAGCTTAAGTTCGATGCGAGAGCAGTTCTTC. Amino acid sequence: CASSLSSMREQFF.

In this sample, this clonotype turned up many times. The chain joins TRBV2 to TRBJ1-6; weak D call: TRBD1 (6 bases). The CDR3 totals 15 residues. V was cut by 3 bases and J by 8 bases, with 14 bases left in between. CDR1 and CDR2 (germline): SNHLY, FYNNEI. CDR3 sequence (DNA): TGTGCCAGCAGTGAGGGGGCCAGGGTCGATTCACCCCTCCACTTT. It codes for CASSEGARVDSPLHF.

This clonotype was picked up many times. The chain links TRBV3-1 to TRBJ2-1; D ambiguous. The CDR3 loop spans 13 amino acids. Between the trimmed V and J ends, which lost 0 bases and 5 bases, there was a span of 5 bases. Germline V lookup: CDR1 LGHDT, CDR2 YNNKEL (reference sequence). The CDR3 DNA sequence: TGTGCCAGCAGCCAAGATAACGACAATGAGCAGTTCTTC. Protein sequence: CASSQDNDNEQFF.

Ten or more counts support this clonotype. This rearrangement joins TRBV11-2 to TRBJ2-7; D is unresolved. The germline V gene encodes CDR1 SGHAT and CDR2 FQNNGV. V was cut by 7 bases and J by 3 bases, with 19 bases left in between. This CDR3 is built from 15 residues. Here the CDR3 DNA reads TGTGCCAGCACCCTCGAGCAGCGCCCACTCTACGAGCAGTACTTC. Translating it yields CASTLEQRPLYEQYF.

This clonotype was counted ten times or more. The genes are TRBV10-3 and TRBJ2-7, with 10 nucleotides matching TRBD2. Germline V gene data show CDR1 as ENHRY and CDR2 as SYGVKD. V was clipped by 2 bases and J by 6 bases; unmatched bases: 7. This CDR3 has 15 amino acids. CDR3 sequence: CAISEGLAGVGEQYF. CDR3 DNA sequence: TGTGCCATCAGTGAGGGGCTAGCGGGAGTCGGCGAGCAGTACTTC.

In this sample, this clonotype turned up a few times. The J gene is TRBJ1-5, the V gene TRBV27, with a tentative D call TRBD1 (5 bases). The CDR3 runs 14 residues. V was clipped by 9 bases and J by 0 bases, with 12 bases between them. Germline V lookup: CDR1 MNHEY, CDR2 SMNVEV (reference sequence). This CDR3 is CASWGGRSNQPQHF. Written as DNA, the CDR3 is TGTGCCAGTTGGGGGGGACGTAGCAATCAGCCCCAGCATTTT.

The chain is built from TRBV29-1 and TRBJ1-2, with 8 nucleotides matching TRBD1. Germline loops: CDR1 SQVTM, CDR2 ANQGSEA. The CDR3 runs to 14 residues. V shed 6 bases and J 2 bases; nucleotides not matched to a gene: 8. The CDR3 is CSVLRDRRNYGYTF. CDR3 sequence (DNA): TGCAGCGTCCTCCGGGACAGGCGAAACTATGGCTACACCTTC. Full variable domain (rest looked up from reference TRBV29-1 and TRBJ1-2): SAVISQKPSRDICQRGTSLTIQCQVDSQVTMMFWYRQQPGQSLTLIATANQGSEATYESGFVIDKFPISRPNLTFSTLTVSNMSPEDSSIYLCSVLRDRRNYGYTFGSGTRLTVV.

The sample holds many counts of this clonotype. The chain uses TRBV28 and TRBJ2-7; weak D call: TRBD1 (6 bases). V lost 7 bases to trimming and J lost 3 bases, with 10 bases between them. Germline loops: CDR1 MDHEN, CDR2 SYDVKM. The CDR3 contains 12 residues. The CDR3 sequence: CASTSGDYEQYF. The DNA for the CDR3 is TGTGCCAGCACGTCAGGGGACTACGAGCAGTACTTC.

V gene TRBV11-2 combines with J gene TRBJ1-6, with D maybe TRBD1 (5 bases). Germline values: CDR1 SGHAT, CDR2 FQNNGV. V lost 0 bases and J 5 bases, leaving 14 bases between the germline ends. The CDR3 extends over 17 amino acids. The CDR3 is CASSLDLRLGHNSPLHF. CDR3 nucleotide sequence: TGTGCCAGCAGCTTAGATCTTCGGCTGGGGCATAATTCACCCCTCCACTTT.

In this sample, this clonotype turned up many times. This rearrangement joins TRBV28 to TRBJ1-2; D not resolved. CDR3 size: 11 residues. V was pared by 6 bases and J by 4 bases, with 6 bases between. Germline CDR1 is MDHEN and CDR2 is SYDVKM. The CDR3 is CASRAPYGYTF. In nucleotides, the CDR3 is TGTGCCAGCAGGGCCCCCTATGGCTACACCTTC.

This clonotype has ten or more counts. This chain uses TRBV19 with TRBJ2-2, with 9 positions matching TRBD2. This CDR3 spans 16 amino acids. Losses at the gene ends were 6 bases for V and 1 base for J; bases not matched to a gene: 6. Germline lookup yields CDR1 LNHDA and CDR2 SQIVND (reference sequence). The CDR3 nucleotides are TGTGCCAGTAGATTGGGGACTAGCAGGAACACCGGGGAGCTGTTTTTT. Translation gives CASRLGTSRNTGELFF. The whole variable domain, filled in from reference TRBV19 and TRBJ2-2, reads DGGITQSPKYLFRKEGQNVTLSCEQNLNHDAMYWYRQDPGQGLRLIYYSQIVNDFQKGDIAEGYSVSREKKESFPLTVTSAQKNPTAFYLCASRLGTSRNTGELFFGEGSRLTVL.

Of note for this clonotype: A much larger clone differs from this one at a single base, so this may be a read error. The J gene is TRBJ2-7, the V gene TRBV5-1; D uncertain. The CDR3 loop spans 13 amino acids. Germline CDR1 reads SGHRS; CDR2 reads YFSETQ. The CDR3 protein is CPSKPGPSYEQYF. For the CDR3, the DNA is TGCCCCAGCAAGCCGGGCCCCTCCTACGAGCAGTACTTC.

The V call is TRBV10-1, the J call TRBJ2-7; D is perhaps TRBD1 (5 bases). The germline V gene encodes CDR1 WNHNN and CDR2 SYGVQD (reference sequence). V was clipped by 6 bases and J by 5 bases, with 23 bases between them. This CDR3 has 16 residues. DNA of the CDR3: TGCGCCAGCAGACCTTTTACAGGCGCTTCGCCCCACGAGCAGTACTTC. Its protein product is CASRPFTGASPHEQYF.

This clonotype has more than one count but fewer than ten. CDR3 nucleotides: TGTGCCAGCAGTCCCGCGGGACAGGGGGCCGGAAAGGGCTACACCTTC. Amino acids: CASSPAGQGAGKGYTF. The J gene is TRBJ1-2, the V gene TRBV6-2 or TRBV6-3; 12 bases are shared with TRBD1. This CDR3 is built from 16 residues. The V segment lost 5 bases and the J segment 8 bases; nucleotides outside the gene matches: 12. Germline loops: CDR1 MNHEY, CDR2 SVGEGT.

The chain combines TRBV7-2 with TRBJ1-1; D is uncertain. The CDR3 is 13 residues long. CDR1 and CDR2 from the germline V gene are SGHTA and FQGNSA. V dropped 5 bases and J dropped 8 bases, with 15 bases sitting between them. CDR3: CASSRRSMAEAFF. In DNA, the CDR3 is TGTGCCAGCAGCCGTCGGAGTATGGCGGAAGCTTTCTTT.

This clonotype came up many times. The gene calls are TRBV11-2 and TRBJ2-7; 10 nucleotides match TRBD2. V shed 6 bases, J shed 1 base, and the junction held 6 bases outside the gene matches. Germline V gene data show CDR1 as SGHAT and CDR2 as FQNNGV. The CDR3 spans 15 residues. CDR3 nucleotides: TGTGCCAGCAGACGAGCGGGAGGGCTTTCCTACGAGCAGTACTTC. Translated: CASRRAGGLSYEQYF.

This clonotype was detected a few times. The CDR3 spells CASSLGRGTLNTEAFF. The DNA for the CDR3 is TGTGCCAGCAGTTTAGGCAGGGGAACATTGAACACTGAAGCTTTCTTT. The chain recombines TRBV12-3 or TRBV12-4 with TRBJ1-1, with a possible D match to TRBD1 (6 bases). The CDR3 sequence is 16 residues long. V was shortened by 1 base and J by 0 bases, with 12 bases between the two germline ends.

This clonotype was detected ten times or more. The chain has TRBV5-1 and TRBJ2-2; D not resolved. The CDR3 runs to 13 residues. Germline V gives CDR1 SGHRS, CDR2 YFSETQ. Trimming removed 9 bases at V and 1 base at J, with 10 bases between. Here the CDR3 reads CATTPGNTGELFF. Here the CDR3 DNA reads TGCGCCACCACGCCGGGGAACACCGGGGAGCTGTTTTTT. The full variable domain, rest sourced from reference TRBV5-1 and TRBJ2-2, is KAGVTQTPRYLIKTRGQQVTLSCSPISGHRSVSWYQQTPGQGLQFLFEYFSETQRNKGNFPGRFSGRQFSNSRSEMNVSTLELGDSALYLCATTPGNTGELFFGEGSRLTVL.

This clonotype was seen only a few times. CDR3 loop: CASSLGQPPYEQYF. The CDR3, as DNA: TGTGCCAGCAGCTTAGGGCAGCCTCCCTACGAGCAGTACTTC. The chain links TRBV7-9 to TRBJ2-7; the D is unclear. V lost 1 base and J lost 2, with 9 bases in between. CDR3 length equals 14 residues. Germline V lookup: CDR1 SEHNR, CDR2 FQNEAQ (reference sequence).

The chain recombines TRBV6-1 with TRBJ1-1; perhaps TRBD1 as D (5 bases). The germline V and J ends were trimmed by 6 bases and 1 base, with 15 bases remaining between them. The CDR3 loop spans 15 amino acids. The germline gives CDR1 MNHNS, CDR2 SASEGT. In DNA, the CDR3 is TGTGCCAGCAGACTCCCCGGGGGACGGAACACTGAAGCTTTCTTT. This encodes CASRLPGGRNTEAFF.